The clone carrying this T cell receptor (beta chain) has just a few counts. What it binds is not known. This record belongs to a study of T-cell memory formation after mild COVID-19. Study-level findings and limits: Confirmation was lacking for SARS-CoV-2 specificity of second-wave clones that peaked on day 37.

V was clipped by 0 bases and J by 4 bases, with 6 bases between them. The CDR3 spans 13 residues. Germline-derived CDR1 and CDR2 are MNHEY and SVGEGT. Each CDR3 protein gets one entry after TCRdb re-called the 5' RACE reads with MiXCR. The sample holds tens of thousands of distinct CDR3 sequences, over 8.5% seen once. This sequence was found in a man aged 18 to 29 who had mild COVID-19 (a few samples of this study predate the infection). Cell type and time point are not known. This chain links TRBV6-2 or TRBV6-3 with TRBJ2-5, with no clear D. The sequenced material came from PBMCs or a T cell subset sorted from them (not recorded which). CDR3 sequence reads: CASSYSNPETQYF. The CDR3 nucleotides read TGTGCCAGCAGTTACTCGAATCCAGAGACCCAGTACTTC.